Detailed here is one T cell receptor (beta chain). Treatment defined: 15 to 20 received Ad26.COV2.S at low or high dose, single or two shots; 5 received placebo; per-sample allocation not given. Sampling occurred on day 63 after the first vaccine or placebo injection. The CDR3 loop spans 16 amino acids. Trimming took 2 bases from V and 4 from J; bases not matched to a gene: 5. Germline V gene lookup returns CDR1 KGHDR and CDR2 SFDVKD. The data were obtained in a study of Ad26.COV2.S vaccination and SARS-CoV-2 variants. Using immunoSEQ multiplex PCR, the repertoire was profiled, and TCRdb retains in-frame clones only, with some absent. The data contain 450,000 to 550,000 clones, 89% of them singletons.

The chain uses TRBV24-1 and TRBJ1-5, with 9 bases that match TRBD1. The sequenced sample was peripheral blood, obtained in a trial of Ad26.COV2.S vaccine versus placebo. This sequence originates from a person aged 18 to 65 who received the Ad26.COV2.S COVID-19 vaccine or a placebo. The CDR3, as DNA: TGTGCCACCAGTGATTCTAGGACAGGGGATAATCAGCCCCAGCATTTT. Protein product: CATSDSRTGDNQPQHF.